One sample yielded the 8 T cell receptor beta chains listed below, sequenced in a study of response to subunit inactivated influenza vaccine. TCRdb recomputed calls from the RT-PCR reads with MiXCR, one row per CDR3 protein. This sample carries hundreds of thousands of distinct CDR3 sequences, less than 15% of them seen once, and the ten largest clones take about 7.6%. The starting material was PBMCs from blood, obtained 14 to 15 days before vaccination. These receptors were collected from a man aged 50-59 years who received an inactivated influenza vaccine.

This clonotype showed up just a few times. This sequence joins TRBV6-2 or TRBV6-3 and TRBJ2-6, with a possible D match to TRBD2 (6 bases). This CDR3 spans 19 amino acids. The germline V and J ends were trimmed by 9 bases and 4 bases, with 28 bases remaining between them. The germline gives CDR1 MNHEY, CDR2 SVGEGT. The CDR3 coding sequence is TGTGCCAGTTACTCTCCGGAAGCGTGGGGAGGCCGGGGGGCCAACGTCCTGACTTTC. Translated, it gives CASYSPEAWGGRGANVLTF.

The sample holds many counts of this clonotype. V is TRBV20-1 and J is TRBJ2-7, with 8 bases aligning to TRBD1. Unmatched junction bases numbered 11, after V lost 4 bases and J lost 6 bases. CDR3 size: 14 residues. Germline CDR1 and CDR2: DFQATT and SNEGSKA (reference sequence). The CDR3 here is CSANPGQGSGEQYF. Written as DNA, the CDR3 is TGCAGTGCTAACCCCGGACAGGGATCGGGCGAGCAGTACTTC.

The chain joins TRBV28 to TRBJ1-2, with 8 bases matching TRBD1. Germline V gives CDR1 MDHEN, CDR2 SYDVKM. Trimming cost V 6 bases and J 6 bases; bases outside gene matches: 15. The CDR3 spans 16 residues. The CDR3 bases are TGTGCCAGCAGACCGGGACAGGCCCTACCTGGGGATGGCTACACCTTC. Translation: CASRPGQALPGDGYTF.

The chain employs TRBV29-1 and TRBJ2-3; TRBD1 aligns across 10 bases. This CDR3 is 17 amino acids long. The V segment lost 5 bases and the J segment 0 bases; nucleotides outside the gene matches: 11. The germline V gene has CDR1 SQVTM and CDR2 ANQGSEA. The CDR3 reads CSVSTGQGTASTDTQYF. Here the CDR3 DNA reads TGCAGCGTTTCTACGGGACAGGGGACCGCTAGCACAGATACGCAGTATTTT.

There are a few counts of this clonotype. The chain joins TRBV7-2 to TRBJ2-4; 9 bases map to TRBD1. The CDR3 covers 14 residues. Germline CDR1 is SGHTA and CDR2 is FQGNSA. V was clipped by 5 bases and J by 4 bases; unmatched bases: 3. The CDR3 region has the DNA TGTGCCAGCAGCACGACAGGGGGAAAAAACATTCAGTACTTC. Amino acid sequence: CASSTTGGKNIQYF.

The sample holds a few counts of this clonotype. This chain's CDR3 is CASSKVAGGRDEQFF. The CDR3 DNA is TGTGCCAGCAGTAAGGTAGCGGGGGGGCGAGATGAGCAGTTCTTC. The chain carries TRBV6-2 or TRBV6-3 and TRBJ2-1; 11 positions agree with TRBD2. V dropped 5 bases and J dropped 8; count of bases not matched to a gene: 8. In germline, CDR1 is MNHEY, CDR2 SVGEGT. The CDR3 loop spans 15 amino acids.

The chain couples TRBV28 to TRBJ2-5, with 13 bases matching TRBD2. Germline CDR1 and CDR2: MDHEN and SYDVKM. Germline trimming cut 5 bases from V and 5 bases from J; bases unmatched to any gene: 20. The CDR3 spans 20 residues. The CDR3, as DNA: TGTGCCAGCAGTCTTTACCTCGGGACTAGCGGGATCCGGACGGGGGAGACCCAGTACTTC. Its translation is CASSLYLGTSGIRTGETQYF.

The sample holds a few counts of this clonotype. V usage is TRBV9 and J usage is TRBJ2-3, with no clear D. Trimming took off 2 bases at V and 14 bases at J, with 6 bases between the two ends. The length of the CDR3 is 9 residues. Germline V CDR1 and CDR2: SGDLS, YYNGEE. The CDR3 DNA follows: TGTGCCAGCAGCGTTGGTGGGTATTTT. It encodes CASSVGGYF.